This TCR beta chain originates from a study of blood T cell repertoires in COVID-19. The CDR3 is 14 residues long. Germline V lookup: CDR1 SGHDT, CDR2 YYEEEE. V was shortened by 4 bases and J by 5 bases, with 15 bases between the two germline ends. The data were produced by immunoSEQ multiplex PCR, yet TCRdb's version contains in-frame clones alone and is incomplete. The sample carries about 100,000 clones, 75% to 90% recorded once. This clonotype was sampled from a man aged 50-59 years with acute or convalescent COVID-19. Source material: peripheral blood. The chain carries TRBV5-6 and TRBJ2-5; possibly TRBD1 for D (5 bases). DNA of the CDR3: TGTGCCAGCAGCCGTCTCAGGAAGGGGGAGACCCAGTACTTC. Its translation: CASSRLRKGETQYF.